One T cell receptor beta chain is described in this entry. Antigen: not known. The CDR3 totals 17 residues. The V gene lost 4 bases and the J gene lost 2 bases, with 21 bases spanning the gap. The germline V gene encodes CDR1 SGHNT and CDR2 YYREEE (reference sequence). These data are taken from a study of T cell responses to AZD1222 COVID-19 vaccine. Sequenced by immunoSEQ multiplex PCR; TCRdb stores in-frame clones only, minus some. This table holds more than 90,000 clones, 85% to 90% found once. Analysis merged second doses at about 4 or about 12 weeks. Findings and limits, study-wide: In a largely white British group with more females than males, clonal diversity was possibly underestimated.

The sequence came from an adult who received the AZD1222 COVID-19 vaccine. The sequenced sample was peripheral blood, obtained 28 days after the second AZD1222 dose. The gene calls are TRBV5-4 and TRBJ1-1, with D possibly being TRBD1 (6 bases). The CDR3 region has the DNA TGTGCCAGCAGCGAGGGAGCAGGGGCGCCCATCAACACTGAAGCTTTCTTT. Translating gives CASSEGAGAPINTEAFF.